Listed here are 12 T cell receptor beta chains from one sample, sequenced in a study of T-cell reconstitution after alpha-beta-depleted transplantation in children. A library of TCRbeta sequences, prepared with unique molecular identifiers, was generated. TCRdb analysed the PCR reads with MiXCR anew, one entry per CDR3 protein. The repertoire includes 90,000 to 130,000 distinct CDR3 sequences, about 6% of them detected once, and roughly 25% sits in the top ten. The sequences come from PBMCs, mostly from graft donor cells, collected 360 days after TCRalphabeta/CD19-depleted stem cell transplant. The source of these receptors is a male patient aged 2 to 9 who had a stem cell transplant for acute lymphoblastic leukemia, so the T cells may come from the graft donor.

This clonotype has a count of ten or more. This CDR3 is CASTPSRTHSYEQYF. The CDR3 nucleotides read TGTGCCAGCACTCCATCCAGGACACACTCCTACGAGCAGTACTTC. The chain combines TRBV6-5 with TRBJ2-7, with a possible D match to TRBD1 (5 bases). Between the trimmed V and J ends, which lost 7 bases and 0 bases, there was a span of 16 bases. The CDR3 is made up of 15 amino acids. Germline V gives CDR1 MNHEY, CDR2 SVGAGI.

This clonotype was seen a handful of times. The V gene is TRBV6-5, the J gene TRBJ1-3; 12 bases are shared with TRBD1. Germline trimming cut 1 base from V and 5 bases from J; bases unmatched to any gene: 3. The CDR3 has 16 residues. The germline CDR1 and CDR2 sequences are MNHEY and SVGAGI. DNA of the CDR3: TGTGCCAGCAGTTACTTCCGGGACAGGGGGCGAAACACCATATATTTT. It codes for CASSYFRDRGRNTIYF.

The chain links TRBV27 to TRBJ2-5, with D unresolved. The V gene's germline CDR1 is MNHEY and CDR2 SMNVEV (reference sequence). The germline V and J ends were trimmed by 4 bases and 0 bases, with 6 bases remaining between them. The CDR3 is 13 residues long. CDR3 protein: CASSWRNQETQYF. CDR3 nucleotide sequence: TGTGCCAGCAGTTGGCGCAACCAAGAGACCCAGTACTTC.

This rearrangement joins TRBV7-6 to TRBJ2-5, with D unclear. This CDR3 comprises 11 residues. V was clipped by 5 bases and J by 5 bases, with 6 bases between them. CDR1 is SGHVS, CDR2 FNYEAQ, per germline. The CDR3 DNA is TGTGCCAGCAGCCCTTGGGAGACCCAGTACTTC. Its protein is CASSPWETQYF.

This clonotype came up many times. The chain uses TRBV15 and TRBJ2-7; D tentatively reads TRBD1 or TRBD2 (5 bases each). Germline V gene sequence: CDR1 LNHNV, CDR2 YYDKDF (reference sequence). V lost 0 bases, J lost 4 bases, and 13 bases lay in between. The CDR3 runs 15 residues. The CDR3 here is CATSREGTGGYEQYF. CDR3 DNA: TGTGCCACCAGCAGAGAGGGGACGGGTGGTTACGAGCAGTACTTC.

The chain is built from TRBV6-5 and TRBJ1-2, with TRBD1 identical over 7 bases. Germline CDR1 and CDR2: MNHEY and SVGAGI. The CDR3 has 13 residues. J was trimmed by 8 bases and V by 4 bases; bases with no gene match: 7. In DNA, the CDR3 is TGTGCCAGCAGTTTCGACAGGGTGGGAGGCTACACCTTC. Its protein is CASSFDRVGGYTF.

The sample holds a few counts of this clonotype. DNA for the CDR3: TGTGCCAGCAGTTACTCGCTCGGACTAGCGGTCACCGGGGAGCTGTTTTTT. Translated: CASSYSLGLAVTGELFF. The chain couples TRBV6-2 or TRBV6-3 to TRBJ2-2; 10 bases are a match to TRBD2. CDR1 and CDR2 from the germline V gene are MNHEY and SVGEGT. The CDR3 extends over 17 amino acids. V dropped 0 bases and J dropped 4; count of bases not matched to a gene: 5.

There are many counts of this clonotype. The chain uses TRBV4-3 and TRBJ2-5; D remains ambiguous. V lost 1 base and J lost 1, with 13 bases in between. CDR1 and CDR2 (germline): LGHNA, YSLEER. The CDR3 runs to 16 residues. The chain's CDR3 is CASSQAAEFIQETQYF. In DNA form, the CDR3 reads TGCGCCAGCAGCCAAGCGGCGGAATTCATCCAAGAGACCCAGTACTTC.

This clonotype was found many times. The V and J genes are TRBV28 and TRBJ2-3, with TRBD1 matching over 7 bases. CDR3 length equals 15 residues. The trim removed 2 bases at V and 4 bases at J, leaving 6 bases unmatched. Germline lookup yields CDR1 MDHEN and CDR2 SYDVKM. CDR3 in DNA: TGTGCCAGCAGTTTAGTAACAGGGGATCCAGATACGCAGTATTTT. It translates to CASSLVTGDPDTQYF.

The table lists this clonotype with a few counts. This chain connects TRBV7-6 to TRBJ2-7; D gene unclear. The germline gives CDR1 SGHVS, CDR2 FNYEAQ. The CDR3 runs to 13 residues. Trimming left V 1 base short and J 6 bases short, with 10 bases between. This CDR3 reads CASSLGRSAEQYF. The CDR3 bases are TGTGCCAGCAGCTTAGGGCGTTCGGCCGAGCAGTACTTC.

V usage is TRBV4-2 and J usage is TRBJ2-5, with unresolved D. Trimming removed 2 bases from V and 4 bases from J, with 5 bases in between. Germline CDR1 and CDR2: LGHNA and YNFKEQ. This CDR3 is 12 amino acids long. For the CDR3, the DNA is TGTGCCAGCAGCCAAAGTCCAGAGACCCAGTACTTC. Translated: CASSQSPETQYF.

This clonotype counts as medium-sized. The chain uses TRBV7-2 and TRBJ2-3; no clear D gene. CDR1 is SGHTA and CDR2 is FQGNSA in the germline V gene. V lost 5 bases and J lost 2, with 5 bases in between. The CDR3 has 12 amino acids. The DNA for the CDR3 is TGTGCCAGCAGCCTCCTCACAGATACGCAGTATTTT. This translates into CASSLLTDTQYF.